A selection of T cell receptor beta chains follows, all from one sample in a study of identical twins. TCRdb redid the calling of the 5' RACE reads with MiXCR, one entry per CDR3 protein. Among 210,000 or so distinct CDR3 sequences listed, approximately 16% were seen once. This sample also belongs to another study, concerning T cells expressing NK-cell markers.

Sequencing was performed on CD8+ T cells sorted from blood. The receptor set was obtained from a woman between 18 and 30 years old in good health. Each CDR3 is given with its conserved first and last residue. The D gene is left open where the match is weak. Rows give clone size only sometimes, using once, few, many, or a class for an expanded clone.

j_gene	v_gene	d_gene	abundance	CDR3nt	CDR3aa
TRBJ2-7	TRBV7-9	TRBD2	.	TGTGCCAGCAGCTCCGCTAACGGGGGGACTGGCTACGAGCAGTACTTC	CASSSANGGTGYEQYF
TRBJ1-4	TRBV13	.	.	TGTGCCAGCAGCTTAAGGGAGGCTAATGAAAAACTGTTTTTT	CASSLREANEKLFF
TRBJ1-4	TRBV5-6	TRBD1	.	TGTGCCAGCAGCATGGGACAGGGTGACGAGCTGTTTTTT	CASSMGQGDELFF
TRBJ2-3	TRBV15	TRBD1	.	TGTGCCACCAGCAAAACCGGGACAGCCCACCCTAGCACAGATACGCAGTATTTT	CATSKTGTAHPSTDTQYF
TRBJ2-3	TRBV27	TRBD1	.	TGTGCCAGCAGTCAGGGATTAGGGACAGCCACAGATACGCAGTATTTT	CASSQGLGTATDTQYF
TRBJ2-3	TRBV5-1	TRBD2	.	TGCGCCAGCAGCTTGGCCCTAGCGGTGACAGATACGCAGTATTTT	CASSLALAVTDTQYF
TRBJ2-5	TRBV20-1	.	many	TGCAGTGCTTTCAGGGCACAAGAGACCCAGTACTTC	CSAFRAQETQYF
TRBJ2-7	TRBV7-9	TRBD1	.	TGTGCCAGCAGCCCAACACTAAGGACAGGCGACGACTACGAGCAGTACTTC	CASSPTLRTGDDYEQYF
TRBJ2-1	TRBV18	.	.	TGTGCCAGCTCGTTGGGCGGTTCGGGCAATGAGCAGTTCTTC	CASSLGGSGNEQFF
TRBJ1-1	TRBV20-1	.	once	TGCAGTGGGGGTCAGGGGAGGAGGGACACTGAAGCTTTCTTT	CSGGQGRRDTEAFF
TRBJ2-1	TRBV5-1	TRBD1	few	TGCGCCAGCAGCTTCGCAGGGGGCAATGAGCAGTTCTTC	CASSFAGGNEQFF
TRBJ1-5	TRBV9	.	few	TGTGCCAGCAGCGTAGGGGGTAGGCCCGATCAGCCCCAGCATTTT	CASSVGGRPDQPQHF
TRBJ2-1	TRBV6-1	.	many	TGTGCCAGCAGAACTAGTTTGTACTACAATGAGCAGTTCTTC	CASRTSLYYNEQFF
TRBJ1-4	TRBV3-1	.	many	TGTGCCAGCAGCCACCCGGATAGGACCGAAAAACTGTTTTTT	CASSHPDRTEKLFF
TRBJ2-6	TRBV4-3	.	.	TGCGCCAGCAGCCAATGGCATTCTGGGGCCAACGTCCTGACTTTC	CASSQWHSGANVLTF
TRBJ2-7	TRBV5-1	TRBD1	few	TGCGCCAGCACGACAGGGGGCGACGAGCAGTACTTC	CASTTGGDEQYF
TRBJ1-2	TRBV7-8	.	.	TGTGCCAGCAGCTTAGGCCCCGACGATACTAACTATGGCTACACCTTC	CASSLGPDDTNYGYTF
TRBJ2-2	TRBV29-1	.	.	TGCAGCGCGGGATTTCCCATGAACACCGGGGAGCTGTTTTTT	CSAGFPMNTGELFF
TRBJ2-7	TRBV7-9	TRBD2	.	TGTGCCAGCAGCCCCCAGACTAGCGGGAGTTCCTACGAGCAGTACTTC	CASSPQTSGSSYEQYF
TRBJ2-2	TRBV15	TRBD2	.	TGTGCCACCAGCCGGGGGATAGCGGGTGGGGCCGGGGAGCTGTTTTTT	CATSRGIAGGAGELFF
TRBJ2-1	TRBV6-2/TRBV6-3	.	few	TGTGCCAGCCTACAAGGGGGGAACTACAATGAGCAGTTCTTC	CASLQGGNYNEQFF
TRBJ2-7	TRBV20-1	.	.	TGCAGTGCTCCACCCCCCGACAGGATGAGCTACGAGCAGTACTTC	CSAPPPDRMSYEQYF
TRBJ1-3	TRBV12-3/TRBV12-4	TRBD1	few	TGTGCCAGCAGTACAGGGGTAGCTGGAAACACCATATATTTT	CASSTGVAGNTIYF
TRBJ2-2	TRBV6-5	.	.	TGTGCCAGCAGTTTCAGGACGGACACAATCTACACCGGGGAGCTGTTTTTT	CASSFRTDTIYTGELFF
TRBJ2-1	TRBV5-1	.	many	TGCGCCAGCAGCCTCCTCGGTGGAACCGGAGTATACAATGAGCAGTTCTTC	CASSLLGGTGVYNEQFF
TRBJ2-3	TRBV9	TRBD1	few	TGTGCCAGCGGAACAGGGGGCACAGATACGCAGTATTTT	CASGTGGTDTQYF
TRBJ2-7	TRBV12-3/TRBV12-4	.	few	TGTGCCAGCAGTGACCGGGACGGGGGATACGAGCAGTACTTC	CASSDRDGGYEQYF
TRBJ2-7	TRBV20-1	TRBD1	few	TGCAGTGCTCACGACAGGGGCGAGCAGTACTTC	CSAHDRGEQYF
TRBJ2-7	TRBV7-8	.	few	TGTGCCAGCACGCGACTAGTGGGAAACGAGCAGTACTTC	CASTRLVGNEQYF
TRBJ2-7	TRBV11-2	.	.	TGTGCCAGCAGCTTGGCTCCTGCCCCCTACGAGCAGTACTTC	CASSLAPAPYEQYF
TRBJ2-3	TRBV5-1	.	many	TGCGCCAGCAGGTCGGACTCCACAGATACGCAGTATTTT	CASRSDSTDTQYF
TRBJ2-5	TRBV20-1	.	many	TGCAGTGCTAGCCGAGGCGGCGGGGTACAAGAGACCCAGTACTTC	CSASRGGGVQETQYF
TRBJ2-7	TRBV14	.	.	TGTGCCAGCAGCCAAGACCGGAGCTCCTACGAGCAGTACTTC	CASSQDRSSYEQYF
TRBJ2-5	TRBV11-2	TRBD2	.	TGTGCCAGCAGCTTAGCAGCGGGGGGCCAAGAGACCCAGTACTTC	CASSLAAGGQETQYF
TRBJ2-1	TRBV25-1	.	few	TGTGCCAGCAGTGCTTCGGGCTCCTACAATGAGCAGTTCTTC	CASSASGSYNEQFF
TRBJ2-2	TRBV29-1	.	few	TGCAGCGTTGCTTCAGGCACCGGGGAGCTGTTTTTT	CSVASGTGELFF
TRBJ2-3	TRBV27	.	.	TGTGCCAGCAGGACGCTCGAACCCACAGATACGCAGTATTTT	CASRTLEPTDTQYF
TRBJ2-3	TRBV11-2	TRBD1	few	TGTGCCAGCAGCTTATACAGGGGGTCGAACACAGATACGCAGTATTTT	CASSLYRGSNTDTQYF
TRBJ2-1	TRBV20-1	TRBD1	once	TGCAGTGCTAGTTCAGGGGGATTGGATGAGCAGTTCTTC	CSASSGGLDEQFF
TRBJ1-1	TRBV29-1	.	few	TGCAGCGTTGGCTCGGAAACTGAAGCTTTCTTT	CSVGSETEAFF
TRBJ2-1	TRBV20-1	.	many	TGCAGTGCTAGAGAATCATTAGATTACAATGAGCAGTTCTTC	CSARESLDYNEQFF
TRBJ2-1	TRBV11-1	TRBD2	many	TGTGCCAGCAGCTCCCCCGGTGGTAGCGGGAGGTTCGAATACAATGAGCAGTTCTTC	CASSSPGGSGRFEYNEQFF
TRBJ2-1	TRBV27	TRBD2	few	TGTGCCAGCAGTCCCCTGCTGGGGGAGGGCTACCATGAGCAGTTCTTC	CASSPLLGEGYHEQFF
TRBJ2-7	TRBV4-3	TRBD2	.	TGCGCCAGCAGCCAAGAGTCGACTAGCAAGTCCTACGAGCAGTACTTC	CASSQESTSKSYEQYF
TRBJ2-1	TRBV19	.	few	TGTGCCAGTAGTATGGTCTCCGGGCCGCGTGAGCAGTTCTTC	CASSMVSGPREQFF